This TCR beta chain was obtained from a study of blood T cell repertoires in COVID-19. Overall study context: Samples representing acute and convalescent COVID-19 were sourced from the United States, Italy and Spain. T cells, B-cell-depleted T cells, or PBMCs supplied cDNA or gDNA.

Generated by immunoSEQ multiplex PCR, the TCRdb table keeps only in-frame clones and is missing some. The table lists 250,000 to 400,000 clones, roughly 90% of them singletons. This CDR3 is 14 amino acids long. V shed 0 bases and J shed 6 bases, with 9 bases lying between them. Looked up from germline, CDR1 is LGHDT and CDR2 is YNNKEL (reference sequence). J is TRBJ2-1 and V is TRBV3-1 (or the pseudogene TRBV3-2); weak D call: TRBD2 (5 bases). The clonotype comes from a woman between 25 and 40 years old with COVID-19, enrolled during active disease. The sequenced sample consisted of peripheral blood. The CDR3 DNA sequence: TGTGCCAGCAGCCAAGATCCGGGGTCCAATGAGCAGTTCTTC. It codes for CASSQDPGSNEQFF.